Each of the 22 T cell receptor beta chains below was sequenced from the same sample in a study of T cells in localized non-small cell lung cancer. Assay used: immunoSEQ multiplex PCR; TCRdb lists only in-frame clones, some missing. In the table there are several thousand clones, about 42% of which are singletons. The sequenced sample was lung tumor tissue, obtained before any cancer treatment. These receptors were taken from a woman aged 35 to 70 with stage I lung adenocarcinoma.

The chain joins TRBV10-2 to TRBJ2-3; 7 bases map to TRBD2. The length of the CDR3 is 15 residues. Trimming at V came to 4 bases and at J to 1 base, leaving 5 bases not matched to a gene. Germline V gene data show CDR1 as WSHSY and CDR2 as SAAADI. CDR3 in DNA: TGCGCCAGCAGTGCTCTAGCGGAGGGCACAGATACGCAGTATTTT. This gives the protein CASSALAEGTDTQYF.

V usage is TRBV18 and J usage is TRBJ2-7; possible D gene TRBD2, 6 bases. Trimming removed 6 bases at V and 3 bases at J, with 15 bases between. The CDR3 sequence is 14 residues long. Germline V gene lookup returns CDR1 KGHSH and CDR2 LQKENI. In DNA, the CDR3 is TGTGCCAGCTCCCCGCGGGGCGGGAACTACGAGCAGTACTTC. Translation: CASSPRGGNYEQYF.

This clone occurred a few times. V and J are TRBV9 and TRBJ2-3, with D possibly matching TRBD1 (5 bases). Germline values: CDR1 SGDLS, CDR2 YYNGEE. V lost 5 bases, J lost 7 bases, and 20 bases lay in between. CDR3 length: 15 amino acids. The DNA for the CDR3 is TGTGCCAGCAGTGTGATAAGGGGTGGAACCAATACGCAGTATTTT. This codes for CASSVIRGGTNTQYF.

This clone was seen only a few times. The chain is built from TRBV9 and TRBJ1-5; D not certain. The ends were cut back, 2 bases at V and 0 bases at J, with 9 bases in the middle. CDR3 size: 15 residues. CDR1 is SGDLS and CDR2 is YYNGEE in the germline V gene. CDR3 amino acids: CASSVGINSNQPQHF. The CDR3, as DNA: TGTGCCAGCAGCGTGGGGATCAATAGCAATCAGCCCCAGCATTTT.

The gene calls are TRBV28 and TRBJ2-3, with TRBD2 identical over 9 bases. The CDR3 consists of 15 residues. J gave up 4 bases and V 2 bases, and 4 bases lay outside the gene matches. The germline CDR1 and CDR2 sequences are MDHEN and SYDVKM. CDR3 bases: TGTGCCAGCAGTTTACGTAGCGGGAGTGCAGATACGCAGTATTTT. As protein: CASSLRSGSADTQYF.

V and J are TRBV19 and TRBJ1-4; tentatively, D is TRBD1 (5 bases). Trimming pared 2 bases from V and 8 bases from J, leaving 9 bases between. CDR1 is LNHDA, CDR2 SQIVND, per germline (reference sequence). CDR3 length: 13 residues. The CDR3 here is CASSIQGVEKLFF. In nucleotides, the CDR3 is TGTGCCAGTAGTATACAGGGAGTAGAAAAACTGTTTTTT. The entire variable domain, with the rest obtained from reference TRBV19 and TRBJ1-4, is as follows: DGGITQSPKYLFRKEGQNVTLSCEQNLNHDAMYWYRQDPGQGLRLIYYSQIVNDFQKGDIAEGYSVSREKKESFPLTVTSAQKNPTAFYLCASSIQGVEKLFFGSGTQLSVL.

The chain joins TRBV6-8 to TRBJ2-2, with D unresolved. This CDR3 region has 14 residues. V gave up 7 bases and J gave up 4 bases, with 13 bases separating them. Germline V gives CDR1 MNHGY, CDR2 SAAAGT. The CDR3 nucleotides read TGTGCCAGCAATACAAAGTGGGGCACCGGGGAGCTGTTTTTT. It codes for CASNTKWGTGELFF.

The chain carries TRBV28 and TRBJ1-1; D is ambiguous. Germline CDR1 is MDHEN and CDR2 is SYDVKM. This CDR3 is 12 amino acids long. V shed 6 bases and J shed 9 bases, with 14 bases lying between them. CDR3 in amino acids: CASRTRPGKAFF. Written as DNA, the CDR3 is TGTGCCAGCAGAACGAGACCGGGGAAAGCTTTCTTT.

The chain carries TRBV12-5 and TRBJ1-1; D is undetermined. Germline V gene data show CDR1 as LGHNT and CDR2 as FRNRAP. The CDR3 covers 12 residues. V gave up 1 base and J gave up 3 bases, with 3 bases separating them. The CDR3 loop reads CASGLGHTEAFF. The DNA of the CDR3 is TGTGCTAGTGGTTTGGGTCACACTGAAGCTTTCTTT.

This clone was seen a handful of times. At one end the junction does not follow the germline gene, possibly because of a read error. One base lacks a clear read or is ambiguous, giving the residue X. The chain has TRBV9 and TRBJ2-1; 9 bases map to TRBD2. The CDR3 is 15 residues long. Germline values: CDR1 SGDLS, CDR2 YYNGEE. The CDR3 is CAXSAGDHSGSGQFF. CDR3 nucleotides: TGTGCCARCAGCGCCGGAGACCATAGCGGGAGTGGGCAGTTCTTC.

The chain joins TRBV19 to TRBJ2-7; 10 bases align to TRBD2. V lost 3 bases, J lost 1 base, and 3 bases stayed unmatched. Germline CDR1 LNHDA, CDR2 SQIVND (reference sequence). This CDR3 has 15 residues. CDR3 in amino acids: CASSILAGVSYEQYF. The CDR3 nucleotides are TGTGCCAGTAGTATTCTAGCGGGAGTTTCCTACGAGCAGTACTTC.

The rearrangement links TRBV6-8 to TRBJ1-5, with D possibly TRBD1 on 5 matching bases. Trimming removed 2 bases at V and 5 bases at J, with 13 bases between. The CDR3 sequence is 15 residues long. Germline CDR1 and CDR2: MNHGY and SAAAGT. The CDR3 region is CASSYGGGVDQPQHF. The DNA of the CDR3 is TGTGCCAGCAGTTACGGCGGGGGGGTAGATCAGCCCCAGCATTTT.

The chain links TRBV9 to TRBJ2-2; 7 bases align to TRBD2. Germline CDR1 and CDR2: SGDLS and YYNGEE. The length of the CDR3 is 18 residues. The V gene end was trimmed by 5 bases and the J gene end by 0 bases; junction bases not matched to a gene: 13. Here the CDR3 reads CASSEPARLAPNTGELFF. For the CDR3, the DNA is TGTGCCAGCAGTGAACCCGCTCGACTAGCCCCGAACACCGGGGAGCTGTTTTTT.

Within the sample, this clone is medium-sized. The chain couples TRBV6-8 to TRBJ1-4, with 10 bases identical to TRBD1. V lost 5 bases, J lost 3 bases, and 9 bases stayed unmatched. The CDR3 extends over 17 amino acids. The germline V gene encodes CDR1 MNHGY and CDR2 SAAAGT. The chain's CDR3 is CASSPRTGGRSNEKLFF. DNA for the CDR3: TGTGCCAGCAGTCCCCGGACAGGGGGGAGGTCTAATGAAAAACTGTTTTTT.

This chain connects TRBV9 to TRBJ1-1; D is undetermined. V lost 1 base and J 4 bases, leaving 8 bases between the germline ends. The CDR3 contains 13 residues. CDR1 and CDR2 (germline): SGDLS, YYNGEE. The CDR3 DNA reads TGTGCCAGCAGCGTAAGTTTGGGCACTGAAGCTTTCTTT. This gives the protein CASSVSLGTEAFF.

By share, this clone ranks as medium-sized (0.01 to 0.1%). This chain uses TRBV6-8 with TRBJ2-2, with 7 bases that match TRBD1. CDR1 is MNHGY and CDR2 is SAAAGT in the germline V gene. The CDR3 loop spans 12 amino acids. Losses at the gene ends were 7 bases for V and 6 bases for J; bases not matched to a gene: 2. This CDR3 is CASTTGAGELFF. CDR3 DNA sequence: TGTGCCAGCACCACAGGGGCCGGGGAGCTGTTTTTT.

This clone was detected a few times. The chain couples TRBV6-4 to TRBJ1-3; D unresolved. Germline CDR1 is MRHNA and CDR2 is SNTAGT. The ends were cut back, 10 bases at V and 8 bases at J, with 12 bases in the middle. The CDR3 is made up of 11 amino acids. Here the CDR3 DNA reads TGTGCCACCCTAACGTGGGACACCATATATTTT. Residues: CATLTWDTIYF.

The V gene is TRBV9, the J gene TRBJ2-3; 10 bases match TRBD2. V trimming: 3 bases; J trimming: 2 bases; junction bases outside the gene matches: 3. The CDR3 has 15 residues. Germline CDR1 SGDLS, CDR2 YYNGEE. Here the CDR3 reads CASSGTSGDTDTQYF. The DNA of the CDR3 is TGTGCCAGCAGCGGGACTAGCGGAGACACAGATACGCAGTATTTT. Filled out from reference TRBV9 and TRBJ2-3, the complete variable domain reads DSGVTQTPKHLITATGQRVTLRCSPRSGDLSVYWYQQSLDQGLQFLIQYYNGEERAKGNILERFSAQQFPDLHSELNLSSLELGDSALYFCASSGTSGDTDTQYFGPGTRLTVL.

V and J are TRBV30 and TRBJ1-1; D is possibly TRBD1 (6 bases). V was shortened by 2 bases and J by 10 bases, with 29 bases between the two germline ends. From germline, CDR1 is GTSNPN and CDR2 SVGIG (reference sequence). The CDR3 is 17 residues long. In DNA form, the CDR3 reads TGTGCCTGGAGTCTGATAAGAGGGGGGGACGTGAGCCGTGGAGCTTTCTTT. It codes for CAWSLIRGGDVSRGAFF.

This clone was observed a few times. The V call is TRBV19, the J call TRBJ2-7; D perhaps matches TRBD2 (5 bases). The ends were cut back, 1 base at V and 1 base at J, with 8 bases in the middle. Germline CDR1 reads LNHDA; CDR2 reads SQIVND (reference sequence). The CDR3 contains 14 residues. The CDR3 region has the DNA TGTGCCAGTAGTATAGGAGGGAGTTCCTACGAGCAGTACTTC. This codes for CASSIGGSSYEQYF.

The chain recombines TRBV6-8 with TRBJ2-4; 9 positions match TRBD1. Unmatched junction bases numbered 12, after V lost 5 bases and J lost 7 bases. From germline, CDR1 is MNHGY and CDR2 SAAAGT. This CDR3 region has 16 residues. The CDR3 loop reads CASSVHRDRAGNIQYF. In DNA, the CDR3 is TGTGCCAGCAGTGTCCACCGGGACAGGGCAGGGAACATTCAGTACTTC.

The chain joins TRBV11-3 to TRBJ2-5; no clear D. Trimming removed 3 bases from V and 3 bases from J, with 17 bases in between. The CDR3 length is 16 residues. Germline loops: CDR1 SGHNT, CDR2 YENEEA. The CDR3 DNA follows: TGTGCCAGCAGCTTTGGGTTAGCCGGAGACAAAGAGACCCAGTACTTC. Amino acids: CASSFGLAGDKETQYF.